The next 29 T cell receptor beta chains were all read from a single sample in a study of T cell repertoires in cytomegalovirus infection. No antigen is known for these receptors. Each CDR3 protein is one row after TCRdb ran MiXCR on the reads. This table holds some 940,000 distinct CDR3 sequences, around 30% found once. The specimen was cultured CD8+ T cells from PBMCs, collected from culture after CMV antigen stimulation. The receptors originated from a human donor in good health (CMV status not recorded). Some clones in this sample may be carry-over from other donors' samples.

CDR3 sequence: CAIRADGLGSTEAFF. As DNA, the CDR3 is TGTGCCATCAGGGCGGACGGACTCGGGTCCACTGAAGCTTTCTTT. J is TRBJ1-1 and V is TRBV10-3; D not certain. CDR1 is ENHRY, CDR2 SYGVKD, per germline. This CDR3 is built from 15 residues. The V and J ends lost 6 bases and 4 bases respectively, with 18 bases between them.

The chain is built from TRBV5-6 and TRBJ2-6, with no clear D. Per the germline V gene, CDR1 is SGHDT and CDR2 is YYEEEE. Trimming shortened V by 3 bases and J by 4 bases, and 14 bases separated the two germline ends. The CDR3 contains 16 residues. The CDR3 region is CASSSSSPPGANVLTF. CDR3 DNA: TGTGCCAGCAGCTCTTCAAGTCCTCCCGGGGCCAACGTCCTGACTTTC.

About this clonotype itself: Germline and junction disagree at one end, which may indicate a read error. The gene calls are TRBV6-2 or TRBV6-3 and TRBJ2-5; D might be TRBD1 (6 bases). Per germline, CDR1 MNHEY and CDR2 SVGEGT. This CDR3 region has 10 residues. The chain's CDR3 is CVSRGETQYF. The CDR3 DNA is TGTGTCAGCAGGGGAGAGACCCAGTACTTC.

This clonotype occurred once. The chain links TRBV6-2 or TRBV6-3 to TRBJ2-4; possibly TRBD2 for D (6 bases). Germline CDR1 is MNHEY and CDR2 is SVGEGT. This CDR3 comprises 17 residues. V was trimmed by 6 bases and J by 4 bases, leaving 22 bases between them. The CDR3 here is CASRNLKLRDSKNIQYF. The CDR3 bases are TGTGCCAGCAGGAACCTAAAACTCAGGGACTCGAAAAACATTCAGTACTTC.

This clonotype was detected only a few times. This chain links TRBV27 with TRBJ1-1; D not certain. This CDR3 contains 15 residues. Germline-derived CDR1 and CDR2 are MNHEY and SMNVEV (reference sequence). Trimming removed 0 bases from V and 1 base from J, with 9 bases in between. The CDR3 here is CASSLSQRPNTEAFF. CDR3 sequence (DNA): TGTGCCAGCAGTTTATCCCAGCGACCGAACACTGAAGCTTTCTTT.

This clonotype has a handful of counts. The V and J genes are TRBV6-5 and TRBJ1-1, with D tentatively TRBD1 (5 bases). CDR1 and CDR2 (germline): MNHEY, SVGAGI. V lost 6 bases and J lost 8, with 16 bases in between. CDR3 length: 13 amino acids. DNA of the CDR3: TGTGCCAGCAGCCTCAGGGAGGAGGCAGAAGCTTTCTTT. Translated: CASSLREEAEAFF.

This clonotype has a handful of counts. This rearrangement joins TRBV27 to TRBJ2-7, with 10 bases matching TRBD1. Germline CDR1 reads MNHEY; CDR2 reads SMNVEV (reference sequence). The V gene end was trimmed by 5 bases and the J gene end by 5 bases; junction bases not matched to a gene: 3. This CDR3 contains 13 residues. In nucleotides, the CDR3 is TGTGCCAGCAGTGGACAGGGGGTCCACGAGCAGTACTTC. Translation gives CASSGQGVHEQYF.

This clonotype was counted many times. V is TRBV7-6 and J is TRBJ2-7; 8 bases fit TRBD1. This CDR3 comprises 18 residues. With 0 bases clipped from V and 2 bases from J, the junction kept 12 bases outside the gene matches. CDR1 and CDR2 (germline): SGHVS, FNYEAQ. The CDR3 coding sequence is TGTGCCAGCAGCTTAGCGTTTACACAGGGGGATTTTGCCTACGAGCAGTACGTC. Amino acids: CASSLAFTQGDFAYEQYV.

The chain uses TRBV28 and TRBJ1-5, with 9 bases matching TRBD1. Trimming at V came to 6 bases and at J to 6 bases, leaving 9 bases not matched to a gene. CDR1 is MDHEN and CDR2 is SYDVKM in the germline V gene. CDR3 length equals 15 residues. This CDR3 reads CASSSGQGGGQPQHF. The CDR3 DNA reads as TGTGCCAGCAGCTCGGGACAGGGAGGGGGTCAGCCCCAGCATTTT.

J is TRBJ2-5 and V is TRBV29-1; 10 positions agree with TRBD1. Germline V gene data show CDR1 as SQVTM and CDR2 as ANQGSEA. CDR3 size: 13 residues. Trimming removed 6 bases from V and 6 bases from J; junction bases left unmatched: 7. CDR3 coding DNA: TGCAGCGTCCAGGGACAGGGGAGCAAGACCCAGTACTTC. This codes for CSVQGQGSKTQYF.

This clonotype was seen ten or more times. V usage is TRBV7-6 and J usage is TRBJ2-5; TRBD1 matches 10 bases. V lost 5 bases to trimming and J lost 4 bases; unmatched junction nucleotides: 4. CDR1 and CDR2 from the germline V gene are SGHVS and FNYEAQ. The CDR3 length is 14 residues. CDR3: CASSGRDRGETQYF. As DNA, the CDR3 is TGTGCCAGCAGCGGCCGGGACAGGGGAGAGACCCAGTACTTC.

This clonotype appeared many times. The chain combines TRBV12-3 or TRBV12-4 with TRBJ1-1; no reliable D call. This CDR3 has 14 residues. V lost 3 bases and J 8 bases, leaving 16 bases between the germline ends. The CDR3 region is CASSFVITTPEAFF. The CDR3 DNA reads TGTGCCAGCAGTTTTGTGATCACGACTCCAGAAGCTTTCTTT.

This clonotype was recorded a few times. This CDR3 reads CASSEDSRRSDGYTF. The DNA for the CDR3 is TGTGCCAGTAGTGAGGACAGTCGGAGGTCTGATGGCTACACCTTC. The chain combines TRBV19 with TRBJ1-2, with TRBD1 as a possible D gene (6 bases). Deletions cut 5 bases from V and 6 bases from J, with 19 bases between. From germline, CDR1 is LNHDA and CDR2 SQIVND (reference sequence). The CDR3 has 15 amino acids.

This clonotype appeared many times. The genes are TRBV12-3 or TRBV12-4 and TRBJ2-7; D possibly corresponds to TRBD1 (5 bases). The length of the CDR3 is 14 residues. Trimming pared 3 bases from V and 6 bases from J, leaving 15 bases between. For the CDR3, the DNA is TGTGCCAGCAGTTTGTTAGGGTGGGGCAGCGAGCAGTACTTC. This translates into CASSLLGWGSEQYF.

At least ten counts were recorded for this clonotype. This chain joins TRBV7-8 and TRBJ2-1, with D tentatively TRBD1 or TRBD2 (5 bases each). Germline V gene lookup returns CDR1 SGHVS and CDR2 FQNEAQ. V was pared by 5 bases and J by 5 bases, with 10 bases between. The CDR3 is 13 amino acids. The CDR3 region is CASSPEGNNEQFF. The CDR3 DNA is TGTGCCAGCAGCCCCGAGGGGAACAATGAGCAGTTCTTC.

The V and J genes are TRBV6-6 and TRBJ2-2, with 7 bases aligning to TRBD2. V lost 6 bases and J lost 4; bases outside the gene matches: 8. The CDR3 totals 15 residues. Germline CDR1 is MNHNY and CDR2 is SVGAGI (reference sequence). CDR3 protein: CASSKEREGTGELFF. In DNA form, the CDR3 reads TGTGCCAGCAGCAAGGAAAGGGAGGGCACCGGGGAGCTGTTTTTT.

This clonotype occurred a few times. The gene calls are TRBV12-3 or TRBV12-4 and TRBJ2-7, with 8 bases that match TRBD2. The J segment lost 4 bases and the V segment lost 3 bases, leaving 8 bases of the junction unmatched. The CDR3 totals 15 residues. The CDR3 sequence is CASSLTGGRFYEQYF. The CDR3 bases are TGTGCCAGCAGTTTGACGGGGGGGCGGTTTTACGAGCAGTACTTC.

The table lists this clonotype with a few counts. The chain carries TRBV14 and TRBJ2-5, with D perhaps TRBD2 (6 bases). The CDR3 is 15 residues long. Trimming stripped 0 bases from V and 0 bases from J, with 8 bases between. The germline V gene has CDR1 SGHDN and CDR2 FVKESK. This CDR3 is CASSQEGRYQETQYF. The DNA for the CDR3 is TGTGCCAGCAGCCAAGAAGGGAGGTACCAAGAGACCCAGTACTTC.

The V and J genes are TRBV6-1 and TRBJ2-1; unclear D gene. The CDR3 length is 14 residues. Germline-derived CDR1 and CDR2 are MNHNS and SASEGT. Deletions cut 6 bases from V and 2 bases from J, with 11 bases between. The CDR3 region has the DNA TGTGCCAGCAGGAGTGTCACGGCCTACAATGAGCAGTTCTTC. It specifies CASRSVTAYNEQFF.

The table lists this clonotype with a few counts. The genes are TRBV6-5 and TRBJ2-2, with 10 bases aligning to TRBD1. V lost 0 bases, J lost 5 bases, and 3 bases stayed unmatched. The germline CDR1 and CDR2 sequences are MNHEY and SVGAGI. The CDR3 is 16 residues long. CDR3 coding DNA: TGTGCCAGCAGTTACTCCGACAGGGGGCCGACCGGGGAGCTGTTTTTT. Residues: CASSYSDRGPTGELFF.

This clonotype was counted at least ten times. The CDR3 carries no conserved terminal phenylalanine or tryptophan, so it likely arises from a read error. It is unclear where the CDR3 begins or ends on the DNA, so no DNA is shown, and the CDR3 is as TCRdb lists it. The chain combines TRBV7-9 with TRBJ2-3; the table calls TRBD1, which could not be checked here. The germline V gene encodes CDR1 SEHNR and CDR2 FQNEAQ (reference sequence). The CDR3 is 11 residues long, counting both termini. The CDR3 reads CASSSGRITGV.

This clonotype was counted at least ten times. The chain combines TRBV28 with TRBJ1-5; 11 positions agree with TRBD1. CDR3 length: 19 amino acids. J was trimmed by 6 bases and V by 4 bases; bases with no gene match: 17. Germline loops: CDR1 MDHEN, CDR2 SYDVKM. The CDR3: CASSSAEGTGGRSGQPQHF. The CDR3 DNA is TGTGCCAGCAGTTCCGCGGAGGGGACAGGGGGGAGGTCAGGTCAGCCCCAGCATTTT.

The table lists this clonotype with a few counts. The J gene is TRBJ2-1, the V gene TRBV3-1, with 9 nucleotides matching TRBD1. The CDR3 totals 16 residues. Germline loops: CDR1 LGHDT, CDR2 YNNKEL (reference sequence). V shed 4 bases, J shed 4 bases, and the junction held 8 bases outside the gene matches. The DNA of the CDR3 is TGTGCCAGCAGCCGTCCGGGACAGGGCGTTTACAATGAGCAGTTCTTC. This encodes CASSRPGQGVYNEQFF.

Regarding this clonotype: The junction departs from germline at one end; a sequencing error may be responsible. J is TRBJ2-7 and V is TRBV7-4, with 7 nucleotides matching TRBD1. CDR1 and CDR2 from the germline V gene are SGHVT and SQSDAQ. The CDR3 runs 12 residues. The CDR3 nucleotides read TGTGCCAACAGCTTAGCAGGGGGAGAGCAGTACTTC. Residues: CANSLAGGEQYF. The full variable domain, with the rest looked up from reference TRBV7-4 and TRBJ2-7, is GAGVSQSPRYKVAKRGRDVALRCDSISGHVTLYWYRQTLGQGSEVLTYSQSDAQRDKSGRPSGRFSAERPERSVSTLKIQRTEQGDSAVYLCANSLAGGEQYFGPGTRLTVT.

The J gene is TRBJ1-3, the V gene TRBV4-1, with 8 bases that match TRBD1. This CDR3 spans 19 amino acids. With 0 bases clipped from V and 0 bases from J, the junction kept 10 bases outside the gene matches. The germline CDR1 and CDR2 sequences are MGHRA and YSYEKL. CDR3 coding DNA: TGCGCCAGCAGCCAAGAAGAGACAGGGGCCCTCCACTCTGGAAACACCATATATTTT. It specifies CASSQEETGALHSGNTIYF.

The CDR3 bases are TGCGCCAGCAGCCAAGATCCGGGATCGGACTATGGCTACACCTTC. Translation: CASSQDPGSDYGYTF. This sequence joins TRBV4-1 and TRBJ1-2; D is undetermined. V was clipped by 0 bases and J by 3 bases, with 11 bases between them. The CDR3 contains 15 residues. Germline assignment: CDR1 MGHRA and CDR2 YSYEKL.

In regard to this clonotype: One junction end disagrees with the germline gene, perhaps due to a read error. V usage is TRBV7-7 and J usage is TRBJ2-5; tentatively, D is TRBD1 or TRBD2 (5 bases each). Germline CDR1 and CDR2: SSHAT and FNYEAQ (reference sequence). The CDR3 runs to 15 residues. CDR3 DNA sequence: TGTGCTAGCAGCTTAGCTCCGGGACCGCAAGAGACCCAGTACTTC. Protein sequence: CASSLAPGPQETQYF.

This clonotype turned up a few times. The chain employs TRBV6-2 or TRBV6-3 and TRBJ2-2; no clear D gene. This CDR3 has 15 residues. Germline V gene sequence: CDR1 MNHEY, CDR2 SVGEGT. V was shortened by 5 bases and J by 7 bases, with 17 bases between the two germline ends. CDR3 in DNA: TGTGCCAGCAGTCCATTTTGGTCAAAGGGCGGGGAGCTGTTTTTT. This gives the protein CASSPFWSKGGELFF.

The chain recombines TRBV9 with TRBJ2-2; the D gene could be TRBD1 or TRBD2 (5 bases each). Germline CDR1 and CDR2: SGDLS and YYNGEE. There are 16 residues in the CDR3. Trimming removed 0 bases from V and 7 bases from J, with 16 bases in between. CDR3 sequence: CASSVVGTTNGGELFF. The CDR3 coding sequence is TGTGCCAGCAGCGTAGTGGGGACGACGAACGGCGGGGAGCTGTTTTTT.